These T cell receptor beta chains were read from a single sample in a study of tumor and adjacent non-tumor tissue in lung cancer. TCRdb reprocessed the multiplex PCR reads via MiXCR and lists one record per CDR3 protein. The top ten clones hold roughly 18% of a sample with 90,000 to 120,000 distinct CDR3 sequences, less than 75% of them seen once. Sequencing was done on a sample of distant non-tumor lung tissue. These receptors all come from a man younger than 45 with non-small cell lung cancer. Each CDR3 is given with its conserved first and last residue. The D gene is left open where the match is weak. The listing skips clone size in some rows; elsewhere it reads once, few, many or a size class.

d_gene	v_gene	j_gene	abundance	CDR3nt	CDR3aa
.	TRBV4-2	TRBJ1-1	.	TGTGCCAGCAACCAGAGGGACGAGGAAGCTTTCTTT	CASNQRDEEAFF
TRBD1	TRBV11-1	TRBJ2-3	.	TGTGCCAGTAGCGAGAGAGGGGACAGCACCGATACTCAGTATTTT	CASSERGDSTDTQYF
.	TRBV11-2	TRBJ1-1	.	TGTGCCAGCATGACGGACAGTAGGAACACTGAAGCTTTCTTT	CASMTDSRNTEAFF
TRBD2	TRBV6-5	TRBJ2-1	.	TGTGCCAGCAGTTCCGGGACTAACGCATACAATGAGCAGCTCTTC	CASSSGTNAYNEQLF
TRBD2	TRBV5-1	TRBJ2-7	.	TGCGCCAGCAGCTTGGCCGGGAGGGCAGGGAACTACGAGCAGTACTTC	CASSLAGRAGNYEQYF
.	TRBV5-6	TRBJ2-7	many	TGTGCCAGCAGCCAGGGGATGTACGAGCAGTACTTC	CASSQGMYEQYF
.	TRBV20-1	TRBJ2-1	many	TGCAGTGCCCTAGATAAAGTTGTGTATGAGCAGTTCTTC	CSALDKVVYEQFF
.	TRBV11-3	TRBJ1-1	.	TGTGCCAGCAGCACGGGACGGGGAGACGCTGAAGCTTTCTTT	CASSTGRGDAEAFF
.	TRBV11-2	TRBJ2-5	.	TGTGCCAGCAGCCCCTCTAGAGTGGAGATCCAGTACTTC	CASSPSRVEIQYF
TRBD2	TRBV6-2/TRBV6-3	TRBJ2-7	many	TGTGCCAGCAGTTACTCGATTAGCGGGAGGGTAACCTACGAGCAGTACTTC	CASSYSISGRVTYEQYF
.	TRBV7-9	TRBJ2-3	many	TGTGCCAGCAGCAGGGACCACACAGATACGCAGTATTTT	CASSRDHTDTQYF
.	TRBV11-3	TRBJ2-3	large	TGTGCCAGCAGCTTGGAGATCACAGATACGCAGTATTTT	CASSLEITDTQYF
TRBD1	TRBV6-2/TRBV6-3	TRBJ1-5	.	TGTCCCAGCATGGACAGGGGGCATCAGCCCCAGCATTTT	CPSMDRGHQPQHF
.	TRBV20-1	TRBJ1-5	.	TGCAGTGCCATCCCTTCGGGGGGCGAACTTACGGAACAGCCCCAGCATTTT	CSAIPSGGELTEQPQHF
TRBD1	TRBV12-3/TRBV12-4	TRBJ2-4	.	TGTGTCAGCAGTTTAGACAGGGTTGGCAACATTCAATACTTC	CVSSLDRVGNIQYF